Below, 10 T cell receptor beta chains from the same sample are listed, as sequenced in a study of blood T cell repertoires in COVID-19. Clones were read by immunoSEQ multiplex PCR, and TCRdb kept only the in-frame ones, dropping some. The sample shows approximately 100,000 clones, around 80% of them seen only once. Sequencing used peripheral blood. All receptors come from a man older than 75 with COVID-19, enrolled during active disease.

The chain recombines TRBV27 with TRBJ1-4; D gene unclear. The germline CDR1 and CDR2 sequences are MNHEY and SMNVEV (reference sequence). The CDR3 spans 15 residues. Trimming took off 5 bases at V and 0 bases at J, with 10 bases between the two ends. This chain's CDR3 is CASSPLSATNEKLFF. CDR3 bases: TGTGCCAGCAGTCCCCTTTCGGCAACTAATGAAAAACTGTTTTTT.

A single count supports this clone. J is TRBJ2-3 and V is TRBV24-1, with 13 bases fitting TRBD2. Germline assignment: CDR1 KGHDR and CDR2 SFDVKD. After removal of 3 bases from V and 8 bases from J, the junction contained 4 bases not matched to a gene. The CDR3 has 15 amino acids. This chain's CDR3 is CATSDVLAGGSTQYF. In nucleotides, the CDR3 is TGTGCCACCAGTGATGTACTAGCGGGAGGGAGTACGCAGTATTTT.

V and J are TRBV3-1 (or the pseudogene TRBV3-2) and TRBJ1-5, with 7 bases lining up with TRBD1. Germline-derived CDR1 and CDR2 are LGHDT and YNNKEL (reference sequence). CDR3 length equals 13 residues. Trimming at V came to 1 base and at J to 10 bases, leaving 4 bases not matched to a gene. The CDR3 region has the DNA TGTGCCAGCAGCCAAGGACAGGGAGAACCCCAGCATTTT. Its protein is CASSQGQGEPQHF.

This clone was observed once. CDR3 sequence: CASSLYSTSGTSYEQYF. CDR3 nucleotide sequence: TGTGCCAGCAGTTTATACTCCACTAGCGGCACTTCCTACGAGCAGTACTTC. The rearrangement uses TRBV27 and TRBJ2-7, with 8 bases fitting TRBD2. This CDR3 region has 17 residues. The junction had 9 bases not matched to a gene; V was cut back by 1 base and J by 1 base. CDR1 is MNHEY and CDR2 is SMNVEV in the germline V gene (reference sequence).

This clone was observed a few times. The genes are TRBV27 and TRBJ1-1, with TRBD1 as a possible D gene (5 bases). The CDR3 is made up of 14 amino acids. The V end was cut by 5 bases, the J end by 4 bases, with 14 bases between. Germline CDR1 MNHEY, CDR2 SMNVEV (reference sequence). The CDR3 DNA follows: TGTGCCAGCAGTCCCCAGCGGGGGAGCACTGAAGCTTTCTTT. It specifies CASSPQRGSTEAFF.

The J gene is TRBJ1-2, the V gene TRBV24-1, with 11 bases that match TRBD1. Trimming at V came to 3 bases and at J to 8 bases, leaving 7 bases not matched to a gene. Germline values: CDR1 KGHDR, CDR2 SFDVKD. This CDR3 region has 15 residues. In nucleotides, the CDR3 is TGTGCCACCAGTGATCGACACGGGACAGGGGGAGGCTACACCTTC. Residues: CATSDRHGTGGGYTF.

The chain is built from TRBV4-2 and TRBJ1-2; D not resolved. Trimming pared 4 bases from V and 2 bases from J, leaving 11 bases between. This CDR3 comprises 14 residues. Germline V gene sequence: CDR1 LGHNA, CDR2 YNFKEQ. In DNA, the CDR3 is TGTGCCAGCAGCCCCGGAGGGCTAAACTATGGCTACACCTTC. As protein: CASSPGGLNYGYTF.

The chain combines TRBV4-1 with TRBJ2-2; the D is unclear. The CDR3 runs 17 residues. Trimming stripped 1 base from V and 2 bases from J, with 14 bases between. The V gene's germline CDR1 is MGHRA and CDR2 YSYEKL. The CDR3 region has the DNA TGCGCCAGCAGCCAAGTAATACGGAGCCAAAACACCGGGGAGCTGTTTTTT. Protein sequence: CASSQVIRSQNTGELFF.

The V call is TRBV28, the J call TRBJ1-5; perhaps TRBD1 as D (5 bases). The CDR3 covers 15 residues. Trimming took 6 bases from V and 10 from J, leaving 22 bases between them. The germline V gene has CDR1 MDHEN and CDR2 SYDVKM. DNA of the CDR3: TGTGCCAGCAGCCATTCAGGTGGGGGGATAACACCCCAGCATTTT. This gives the protein CASSHSGGGITPQHF.

A few counts support this clone. This chain links TRBV7-2 with TRBJ2-3, with 12 nucleotides matching TRBD2. The CDR3 length is 19 residues. Trimming cost V 4 bases and J 0 bases; bases outside gene matches: 11. Germline V gene sequence: CDR1 SGHTA, CDR2 FQGNSA. CDR3 coding DNA: TGTGCCAGCAGCTCACGTCCCCGACTAGCGGGAGAGAGCACAGATACGCAGTATTTT. It is translated as CASSSRPRLAGESTDTQYF.